The rows below give T cell receptor beta chains drawn from one sample of a study of T cells in Graves' hyperthyroidism and ophthalmopathy. TCRdb fed the multiplex PCR reads into MiXCR, producing one record per CDR3 protein. The data contain 450,000 to 650,000 distinct CDR3 sequences, approximately 15% of them singletons. Material for sequencing was blood. These receptors were obtained from a young woman with Graves' ophthalmopathy. CDR3s include the opening cysteine and the closing phenylalanine or tryptophan. Each record gives: V gene, J gene, clone size, D gene, CDR3 DNA, CDR3 protein. The D gene is left open where the match is weak. Some rows have no size entry. The others give once, few or many, or a class for an expanded clone.

TRBV13	TRBJ2-1	many	.	TGTGCCAGCAGCTTTGTGGGGGAGCAAAGGAATGAGCAGTTCTTC	CASSFVGEQRNEQFF
TRBV29-1	TRBJ2-2	.	.	TGCAGCGCCGGGCCCCTGGGGGCCGGGGAGCTGTTTTTT	CSAGPLGAGELFF
TRBV3-1	TRBJ2-1	many	TRBD2	TGTGCCAGCAGCCAATGGCGGGAGAGTTGGGCCAATGAGCAGTTCTTC	CASSQWRESWANEQFF
TRBV14	TRBJ2-1	.	.	TGTGCCAGCAGCCAATCTCGAGGGCCCTCCTACAATGAGCAGTTCTTC	CASSQSRGPSYNEQFF
TRBV15	TRBJ2-5	few	TRBD1	TGTGCCACCGGCAGAGACAGGGGGGAAGAGACCCAGTACTTC	CATGRDRGEETQYF
TRBV20-1	TRBJ2-7	many	TRBD2	TGCAGTGCTAGATCTGAAGCGGGATGGGAGTACGAGCAGTACTTC	CSARSEAGWEYEQYF
TRBV30	TRBJ1-6	few	TRBD1	TGTGCCTGGATCGGGACAGGGGAATTGTTTTCACCCCTCCACTTT	CAWIGTGELFSPLHF
TRBV10-3	TRBJ2-5	.	.	TGTGCCATCAGTGAGTCGGGGGAGTTGGAGACCCAGTACTTC	CAISESGELETQYF
TRBV7-9	TRBJ2-3	.	TRBD1	TGTGCCAGCAGCTTAGGGCGGACAGGGGGCAGCACAGATACGCAGTATTTT	CASSLGRTGGSTDTQYF
TRBV30	TRBJ1-5	many	.	TGTGCCTGGAGTACGGCCAATCAGCCCCAGCATTTT	CAWSTANQPQHF
TRBV4-1	TRBJ2-1	.	.	TGCGCCAGCAGCCAAGATTTTTGGTCGGGGCAGGGCTCCTACAATGAGCAGTTCTTC	CASSQDFWSGQGSYNEQFF
TRBV6-1	TRBJ2-3	few	.	TGTGCCAGCAGTGCCCGCGGGGTCACAGATACGCAGTATTTT	CASSARGVTDTQYF
TRBV12-3/TRBV12-4	TRBJ2-2	many	.	TGTGCCAGCAGACGAGACTTGGGCGGGGAGCTGTTTTTT	CASRRDLGGELFF
TRBV6-1	TRBJ2-3	many	.	TGTGCCAGCAGTTACGGTAGGGCGGCAAGCACAGATACGCAGTATTTT	CASSYGRAASTDTQYF
TRBV19	TRBJ1-2	few	.	TGTGCCAGTAGTATTGAGCGAGGGAAAAGTGGCTACACCTTC	CASSIERGKSGYTF
TRBV20-1	TRBJ1-1	many	.	TGCAGTGTCCGAAGAAAGGAAGCTTTCTTT	CSVRRKEAFF
TRBV6-1	TRBJ2-7	many	TRBD2	TGTGCCAGCCTGACTAGCGGGAGGGCCGGTTACGAGCAGTACTTC	CASLTSGRAGYEQYF
TRBV6-1	TRBJ1-5	many	TRBD1	TGTGCCAGCTCCGACAGGGGAACAATACAGCCCCAGCATTTT	CASSDRGTIQPQHF
TRBV24-1	TRBJ1-2	many	.	TGTGCCACCAGTGATTCCCTCAGGAAGCATGGCTACACCTTC	CATSDSLRKHGYTF
TRBV7-3	TRBJ2-7	many	.	TGTGCCAGCAGTCGGACCTCGGTCGACGAGCAGTACTTC	CASSRTSVDEQYF
TRBV6-5	TRBJ2-1	.	TRBD1	TGTGCCAGCAGTTACGGGGACAGGGGAAATGAGCAGTTCTTC	CASSYGDRGNEQFF
TRBV11-3	TRBJ2-1	many	.	TGTGCCAGCAGCTTAGATCTGACAGATACCTACAATGAGCAGTTCTTC	CASSLDLTDTYNEQFF
TRBV5-1	TRBJ2-1	once	TRBD2	TGCGCCAGCAGCTTGGCTGGACTAGCGGGGGGGAATGAGCAGTTCTTC	CASSLAGLAGGNEQFF
TRBV7-2	TRBJ1-3	few	.	TGTGCCAGCAGCTTAAACCCCGCCGGAAACACCATATATTTT	CASSLNPAGNTIYF
TRBV7-8	TRBJ1-5	few	.	TGTGCCAGCAGCTTAGATCGGGTCGCGCCCCAGCATTTT	CASSLDRVAPQHF
TRBV28	TRBJ2-3	.	TRBD2	TGTGCCAGCAGTTTGCCGGGACTAGCGGGAGGAGATACGCAGTATTTT	CASSLPGLAGGDTQYF
TRBV4-2	TRBJ1-1	.	.	TGTGCCAGCAGCCAAGATCGAGCAGGAGTCATGAACACTGAAGCTTTCTTT	CASSQDRAGVMNTEAFF
TRBV11-3	TRBJ2-7	many	TRBD2	TGTGCCAGCAGCTTGGGACGGACTAGCGGGAACACCTACGAGCAGTACTTC	CASSLGRTSGNTYEQYF
TRBV7-6	TRBJ2-7	many	.	TGTGCCAGCAGCTTATACAGGACGGCCGGCGAGCAGTACTTC	CASSLYRTAGEQYF